Below, one TCR beta chain is given with its context. Its matching antigen is unknown. The data are from a study of cytomegalovirus exposure and HLA in healthy donors. The CDR3 covers 18 residues. V gave up 2 bases and J gave up 2 bases; unmatched junction bases: 8. The germline V gene has CDR1 MRHNA and CDR2 SNTAGT. Findings and limits, study-wide: Later analysis identified a missense DCLRE1C variant that was linked to TCR beta V- and J-gene trimming. In a later analysis, at a false discovery rate of 0.05, fewer than 20,000 TCR beta sequences matched HLA alleles.

Vbeta (60) and Jbeta (13) primers were used in the PCR. Data came from immunoSEQ multiplex PCR; TCRdb stores just in-frame clones and leaves some out. The data show under 150,000 clones, 76% seen once. The chain combines TRBV6-4 with TRBJ2-3; 12 nucleotides match TRBD2. The receptor comes from a woman aged 40 to 50 in good health and CMV-seronegative. What was sequenced was PBMCs. CDR3 protein: CASSDLPSGGEHTDTQYF. The CDR3 bases are TGTGCCAGCAGTGACCTCCCTAGCGGGGGGGAGCACACAGATACGCAGTATTTT.